These 11 T cell receptor beta chains came from one sample sequenced in a study of beta chain features in type 1 diabetes. Their antigens are not known. Isolated RNA was reverse transcribed in full, so expressed TCRB transcripts were sequenced. Method: immunoSEQ multiplex PCR; TCRdb's copy keeps in-frame clones and lacks some. The sample has 310,000 or so clones, 15% seen once. General study findings and limits: Among patients with Type 1 diabetes, TCRB CDR3s were moderately but significantly shorter in every one of the four CD4+ subsets.

The sequenced sample consisted of naive CD4+ T cells from blood. The receptors come from a young man with type 1 diabetes.

This clone was observed a few times. The rearrangement links TRBV28 to TRBJ2-7; 8 bases fit TRBD2. The CDR3 runs to 13 residues. Germline V gives CDR1 MDHEN, CDR2 SYDVKM. V shed 11 bases and J 1 base; nucleotides not matched to a gene: 7. As DNA, the CDR3 is TGTGCCGGGGCGGGGGGCCCATCCTACGAGCAGTACTTC. It yields the protein CAGAGGPSYEQYF.

There are a few counts of this clone. The gene calls are TRBV11-2 and TRBJ2-3; 8 bases match TRBD1. CDR3 size: 17 residues. J was trimmed by 1 base and V by 3 bases; bases with no gene match: 9. Germline loops: CDR1 SGHAT, CDR2 FQNNGV. The CDR3 coding sequence is TGTGCCAGCAGCTTTATCGTCGGACAGGGAGGCACAGATACGCAGTATTTT. The encoded protein is CASSFIVGQGGTDTQYF.

The genes are TRBV28 and TRBJ1-2; 7 nucleotides line up with TRBD1. Germline CDR1 is MDHEN and CDR2 is SYDVKM. J gave up 0 bases and V 9 bases, and 4 bases lay outside the gene matches. The CDR3 is made up of 13 amino acids. The chain's CDR3 is CASGDRPNYGYTF. CDR3 DNA: TGTGCCAGTGGGGACAGACCTAACTATGGCTACACCTTC.

The chain couples TRBV5-4 to TRBJ1-2; 8 bases map to TRBD1. This CDR3 has 14 amino acids. CDR1 and CDR2 (germline): SGHNT, YYREEE (reference sequence). The ends lost 5 bases at V and 4 bases at J; junction bases unmatched: 7. CDR3 in amino acids: CASRGTGPIYGYTF. CDR3 in DNA: TGTGCCAGCAGGGGGACAGGCCCGATCTATGGCTACACCTTC.

This clone appeared many times. V gene TRBV15 combines with J gene TRBJ1-5, with D hard to call. The CDR3 is 12 residues long. Germline lookup yields CDR1 LNHNV and CDR2 YYDKDF (reference sequence). V gave up 1 base and J gave up 9 bases, with 7 bases separating them. CDR3 in DNA: TGTGCCACCAGCAGAGTTGGAGGGCCCCAGCATTTT. Translating it yields CATSRVGGPQHF.

This clone was detected only a few times. The genes are TRBV5-1 and TRBJ2-7; 7 bases map to TRBD2. The germline CDR1 and CDR2 sequences are SGHRS and YFSETQ. Unmatched junction bases numbered 8, after V lost 1 base and J lost 7 bases. This CDR3 spans 14 amino acids. CDR3 DNA sequence: TGCGCCAGCAGCTTGAGGGGACTACCCAGGGAGCAGTACTTC. This gives the protein CASSLRGLPREQYF. Full variable domain (missing parts from reference TRBV5-1 and TRBJ2-7): KAGVTQTPRYLIKTRGQQVTLSCSPISGHRSVSWYQQTPGQGLQFLFEYFSETQRNKGNFPGRFSGRQFSNSRSEMNVSTLELGDSALYLCASSLRGLPREQYFGPGTRLTVT.

In its sample, this clone was seen a few times. The chain joins TRBV27 to TRBJ1-5; D gene ambiguous. The CDR3 length is 13 residues. V gave up 4 bases and J gave up 6 bases, with 10 bases separating them. Germline V CDR1 and CDR2: MNHEY, SMNVEV (reference sequence). The CDR3 DNA reads as TGTGCCAGCAGTTCAGGAGGTCGTCAGCCCCAGCATTTT. It yields the protein CASSSGGRQPQHF.

The CDR3 bases are TGTGCCAGCAGTGATCCGGGAGATCAGCCCCAGCATTTT. This gives the protein CASSDPGDQPQHF. The chain uses TRBV2 and TRBJ1-5, with D unresolved. Trimming shortened V by 3 bases and J by 5 bases, and 8 bases separated the two germline ends. This CDR3 region has 13 residues. Germline-derived CDR1 and CDR2 are SNHLY and FYNNEI.

J is TRBJ2-7 and V is TRBV5-4; tentative D call: TRBD1 (5 bases). The V end was cut by 4 bases, the J end by 0 bases, with 11 bases between. Germline lookup yields CDR1 SGHNT and CDR2 YYREEE (reference sequence). The CDR3 runs 14 residues. The CDR3 DNA sequence: TGTGCCAGCAGCCGCGACAGCATCTCCTACGAGCAGTACTTC. Translating gives CASSRDSISYEQYF.

The rearrangement links TRBV25-1 to TRBJ2-1; 9 nucleotides match TRBD2. Germline-derived CDR1 and CDR2 are MGHDK and SYGVNS. This CDR3 is built from 13 residues. V gave up 5 bases and J gave up 7 bases; unmatched junction bases: 3. CDR3 DNA: TGTGCCAGCAGTCGCAGCGGGAGGAATGAGCAGTTCTTC. Protein: CASSRSGRNEQFF.

This clone was observed a few times. The identical CDR3 is also encoded by other nucleotide sequences in the sample. This sequence joins TRBV28 and TRBJ2-6; TRBD2 is a possible D gene (5 bases). Germline V gene lookup returns CDR1 MDHEN and CDR2 SYDVKM. Trimming removed 6 bases from V and 1 base from J, with 10 bases in between. The CDR3 spans 15 residues. CDR3 DNA: TGTGCCAGCAGCCTACCGGGGTCTGGGGCCAACGTCCTGACTTTC. Its protein is CASSLPGSGANVLTF.